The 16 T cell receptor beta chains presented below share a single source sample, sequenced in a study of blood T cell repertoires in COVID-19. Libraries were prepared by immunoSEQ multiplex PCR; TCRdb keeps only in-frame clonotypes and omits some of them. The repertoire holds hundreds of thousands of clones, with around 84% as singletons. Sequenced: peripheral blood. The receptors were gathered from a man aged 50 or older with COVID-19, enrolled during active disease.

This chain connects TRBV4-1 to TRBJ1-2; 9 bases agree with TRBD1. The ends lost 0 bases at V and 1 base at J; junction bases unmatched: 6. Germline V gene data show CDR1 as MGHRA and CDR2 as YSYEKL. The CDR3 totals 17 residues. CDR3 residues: CASSQDRGQGLNYGYTF. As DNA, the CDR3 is TGCGCCAGCAGCCAAGATCGAGGACAGGGGCTTAACTATGGCTACACCTTC.

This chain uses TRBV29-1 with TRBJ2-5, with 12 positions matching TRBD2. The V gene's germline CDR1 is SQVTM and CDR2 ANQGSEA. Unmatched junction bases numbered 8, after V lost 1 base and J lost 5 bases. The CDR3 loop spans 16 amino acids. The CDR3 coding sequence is TGCAGCGTTGAAGGCCCTAGCGGGAGGGCCTGGGAGACCCAGTACTTC. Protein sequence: CSVEGPSGRAWETQYF.

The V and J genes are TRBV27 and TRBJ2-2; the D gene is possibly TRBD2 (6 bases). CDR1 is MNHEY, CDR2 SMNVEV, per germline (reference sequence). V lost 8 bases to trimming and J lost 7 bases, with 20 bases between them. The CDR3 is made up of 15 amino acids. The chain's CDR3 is CASGLISWEVGELFF. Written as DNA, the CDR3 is TGTGCCAGCGGGTTAATTAGCTGGGAGGTCGGGGAGCTGTTTTTT.

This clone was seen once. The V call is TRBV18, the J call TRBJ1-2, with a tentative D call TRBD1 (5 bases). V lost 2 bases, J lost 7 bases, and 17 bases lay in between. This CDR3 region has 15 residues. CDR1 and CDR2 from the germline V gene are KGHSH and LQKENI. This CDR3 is CASSPAIQGSRGYTF. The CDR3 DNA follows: TGTGCCAGCTCACCAGCTATCCAGGGTTCTCGTGGCTACACCTTC.

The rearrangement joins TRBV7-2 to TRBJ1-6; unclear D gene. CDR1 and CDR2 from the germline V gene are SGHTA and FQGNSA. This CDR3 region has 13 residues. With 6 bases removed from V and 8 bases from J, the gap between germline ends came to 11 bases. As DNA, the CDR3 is TGTGCCAGCAGGTTCTTCGGGGATTCACCCCTCCACTTT. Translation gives CASRFFGDSPLHF.

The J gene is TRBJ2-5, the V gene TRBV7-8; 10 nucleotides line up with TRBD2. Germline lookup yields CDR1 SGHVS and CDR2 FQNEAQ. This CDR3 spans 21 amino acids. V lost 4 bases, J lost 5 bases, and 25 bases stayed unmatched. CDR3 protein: CASSSKDGLISGGVKRETQYF. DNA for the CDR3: TGTGCCAGCAGCTCCAAAGACGGGCTCATAAGCGGGGGGGTTAAAAGGGAGACCCAGTACTTC.

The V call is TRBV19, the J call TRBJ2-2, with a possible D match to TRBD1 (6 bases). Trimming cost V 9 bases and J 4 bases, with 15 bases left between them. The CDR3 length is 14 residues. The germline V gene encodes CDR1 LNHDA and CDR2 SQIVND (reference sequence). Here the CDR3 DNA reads TGTGCCAGCCACAGGGCGCAGGGCACCGGGGAGCTGTTTTTT. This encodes CASHRAQGTGELFF. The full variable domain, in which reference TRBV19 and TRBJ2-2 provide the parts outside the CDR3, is DGGITQSPKYLFRKEGQNVTLSCEQNLNHDAMYWYRQDPGQGLRLIYYSQIVNDFQKGDIAEGYSVSREKKESFPLTVTSAQKNPTAFYLCASHRAQGTGELFFGEGSRLTVL.

CDR3 sequence: CASSSRDRGNYGYTF. The CDR3 DNA reads TGTGCCAGCAGCAGCCGGGACAGGGGGAACTATGGCTACACCTTC. The gene calls are TRBV5-4 and TRBJ1-2; 11 bases align to TRBD1. This CDR3 region has 15 residues. Trimming removed 4 bases from V and 2 bases from J; junction bases left unmatched: 4. Germline CDR1 reads SGHNT; CDR2 reads YYREEE (reference sequence).

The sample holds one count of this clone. This chain's CDR3 is CASSEVGLAGTDTQYF. CDR3 coding DNA: TGTGCCAGCAGTGAGGTAGGGCTAGCAGGCACAGATACGCAGTATTTT. The genes are TRBV2 and TRBJ2-3; D is perhaps TRBD2 (5 bases). Germline CDR1 is SNHLY and CDR2 is FYNNEI. The CDR3 sequence is 16 residues long. V dropped 3 bases and J dropped 1 base, with 14 bases sitting between them. The full variable domain, rest sourced from reference TRBV2 and TRBJ2-3, is EPEVTQTPSHQVTQMGQEVILRCVPISNHLYFYWYRQILGQKVEFLVSFYNNEISEKSEIFDDQFSVERPDGSNFTLKIRSTKLEDSAMYFCASSEVGLAGTDTQYFGPGTRLTVL.

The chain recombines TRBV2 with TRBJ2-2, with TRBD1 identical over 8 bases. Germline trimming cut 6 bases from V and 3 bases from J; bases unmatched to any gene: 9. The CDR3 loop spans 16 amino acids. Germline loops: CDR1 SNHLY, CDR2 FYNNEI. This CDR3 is CASRSSGTGYTGELFF. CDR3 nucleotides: TGTGCCAGCAGATCGTCCGGGACAGGTTACACCGGGGAGCTGTTTTTT.

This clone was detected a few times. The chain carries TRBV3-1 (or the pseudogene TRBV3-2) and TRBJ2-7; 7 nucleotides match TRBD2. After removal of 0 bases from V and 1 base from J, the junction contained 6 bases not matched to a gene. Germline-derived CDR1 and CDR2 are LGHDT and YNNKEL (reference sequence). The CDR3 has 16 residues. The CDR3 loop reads CASSQDYGGTSYEQYF. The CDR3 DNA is TGTGCCAGCAGCCAAGATTACGGGGGGACGTCCTACGAGCAGTACTTC.

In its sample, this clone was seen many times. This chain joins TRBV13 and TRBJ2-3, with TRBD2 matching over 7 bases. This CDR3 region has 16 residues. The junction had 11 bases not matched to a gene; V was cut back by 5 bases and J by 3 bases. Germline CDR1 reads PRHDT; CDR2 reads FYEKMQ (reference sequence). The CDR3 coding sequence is TGTGCCAGCAGCGGACAAGGACTAGTAGAGACAGATACGCAGTATTTT. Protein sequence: CASSGQGLVETDTQYF.

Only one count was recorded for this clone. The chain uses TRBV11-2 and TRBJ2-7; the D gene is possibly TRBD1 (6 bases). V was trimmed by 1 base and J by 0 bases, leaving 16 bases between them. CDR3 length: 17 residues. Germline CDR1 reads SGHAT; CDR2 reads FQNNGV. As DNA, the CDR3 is TGTGCCAGCAGCTTAGGCCCCCGTGGACAGAGCTCCTACGAGCAGTACTTC. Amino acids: CASSLGPRGQSSYEQYF.

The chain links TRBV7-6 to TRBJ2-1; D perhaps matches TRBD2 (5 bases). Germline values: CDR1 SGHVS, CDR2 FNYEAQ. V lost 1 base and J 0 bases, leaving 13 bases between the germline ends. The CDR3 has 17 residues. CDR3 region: CASSLGASQSSYNEQFF. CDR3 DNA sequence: TGTGCCAGCAGCTTAGGGGCTAGCCAGAGCTCCTACAATGAGCAGTTCTTC.

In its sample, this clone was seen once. The CDR3 DNA is TGCAGCGCTAAAACCGGGACAGGGTCCTACGAGCAGTACTTC. It codes for CSAKTGTGSYEQYF. The chain joins TRBV29-1 to TRBJ2-7; TRBD1 aligns across 9 bases. V was clipped by 7 bases and J by 1 base; unmatched bases: 8. Germline V gives CDR1 SQVTM, CDR2 ANQGSEA. The CDR3 spans 14 residues.

The CDR3 sequence: CASSQAEVSPLHF. Written as DNA, the CDR3 is TGCGCCAGCAGCCAAGCTGAGGTTTCACCCCTCCACTTT. This chain joins TRBV4-3 and TRBJ1-6, with unresolved D. Trimming shortened V by 1 base and J by 9 bases, and 7 bases separated the two germline ends. The CDR3 sequence is 13 residues long. Germline assignment: CDR1 LGHNA and CDR2 YSLEER.